The 8 T cell receptor beta chains listed next were all sequenced from one sample in a study of blood T cell repertoires in COVID-19 (TCRdb year 2020). The library was built by means of the immunoSEQ multiplex PCR assay. The source is immuneACCESS, and TCRdb retained only in-frame sequences with V and J called. Part of the clones is not carried over; for the studies checked, unresolved V genes explain less than half of this, and the remainder is unexplained. The sample table contains around 150,000 clones; only one count was recorded for about 89% of them. The top ten clonotypes cover 2% to 3% of the sample. The specimen sequenced was peripheral blood. The origin of the receptors is a man in his fifties with active COVID-19.

This CDR3 is CASSTELAGGLHTQYF. CDR3 nucleotides: TGTGCCAGTAGTACCGAACTAGCGGGGGGGCTCCATACGCAGTATTTT. V and J are TRBV19 and TRBJ2-3, with TRBD2 identical over 13 bases. The germline CDR1 and CDR2 sequences are LNHDA and SQIVND (reference sequence). This CDR3 has 16 amino acids. Trimming at V came to 4 bases and at J to 7 bases, leaving 8 bases not matched to a gene.

V and J are TRBV5-1 and TRBJ2-7; the D gene is possibly TRBD1 (6 bases). Germline V gene data show CDR1 as SGHRS and CDR2 as YFSETQ. The CDR3 has 14 residues. V was cut by 7 bases and J by 5 bases, with 19 bases left in between. CDR3 in DNA: TGCGCCAGCCGTCGAACACAGGGAAAGGACGAGCAGTACTTC. It yields the protein CASRRTQGKDEQYF.

CDR3 sequence: CASSLGGGSGETQYF. CDR3 sequence (DNA): TGTGCCAGCAGCCTGGGCGGCGGATCGGGAGAGACCCAGTACTTC. The rearrangement links TRBV5-6 to TRBJ2-5; no clear D gene. V lost 4 bases to trimming and J lost 4 bases, with 17 bases between them. Looked up from germline, CDR1 is SGHDT and CDR2 is YYEEEE. This CDR3 has 15 amino acids.

The chain joins TRBV7-9 to TRBJ2-5; 11 nucleotides agree with TRBD2. Germline trimming cut 2 bases from V and 4 bases from J; bases unmatched to any gene: 6. In germline, CDR1 is SEHNR, CDR2 FQNEAQ (reference sequence). This CDR3 spans 16 amino acids. CDR3 DNA sequence: TGTGCCAGCAGCTTATCTAGCGGGGGGCGAGTAGAGACCCAGTACTTC. Translation gives CASSLSSGGRVETQYF.

CDR3 amino acids: CASRPEFSGNTIYF. CDR3 nucleotides: TGTGCCAGCCGCCCGGAGTTCTCTGGAAACACCATATATTTT. The gene calls are TRBV11-2 and TRBJ1-3; D gene uncertain. V lost 8 bases, J lost 0 bases, and 11 bases lay in between. This CDR3 spans 14 amino acids. Germline V lookup: CDR1 SGHAT, CDR2 FQNNGV.

The CDR3 nucleotides are TGTGCCAGCAGCTTATGGGACAGGACCCATCAGCCCCAGCATTTT. This codes for CASSLWDRTHQPQHF. V is TRBV7-2 and J is TRBJ1-5; TRBD1 matches 8 bases. This CDR3 spans 15 amino acids. Germline V gives CDR1 SGHTA, CDR2 FQGNSA. V lost 2 bases and J lost 5; bases outside the gene matches: 5.

The chain is built from TRBV27 and TRBJ2-7; D is unresolved. V shed 0 bases and J shed 3 bases, with 6 bases lying between them. The CDR3 contains 13 residues. Germline loops: CDR1 MNHEY, CDR2 SMNVEV (reference sequence). The CDR3 nucleotides read TGTGCCAGCAGTTTATCACTTCGCTACGAGCAGTACTTC. Amino acid sequence: CASSLSLRYEQYF.

The sample holds a few counts of this clone. One end of the junction fails to match germline, which may point to a read error. The rearrangement joins TRBV5-1 to TRBJ2-2; 7 bases agree with TRBD1. The CDR3 consists of 13 residues. Germline-derived CDR1 and CDR2 are SGHRS and YFSETQ. CDR3 sequence: CASSWDRHRGAVF. The CDR3 nucleotides read TGCGCCAGCAGCTGGGACAGACACCGGGGAGCTGTTTTT.